The 3 T cell receptor beta chains given below trace back to one sample, sequenced in a study of T cell clusters in autoimmune cytopenias. Some 39,000 genome equivalents of blood DNA were amplified for TRB. Multiplex touch-down PCR amplified TRB using TRB-A and TRB-B pools in one tube. TCRdb derives one entry per CDR3 protein from the multiplex PCR reads, leaving out DNA. The sample data list about 5,000 distinct CDR3 sequences. The data also belong to a second study, concerning T cell repertoires in aging, cancer and after chemotherapy.

The sequencing input was peripheral blood. These receptors were obtained from a human donor in good health.

This clonotype is deemed medium-sized by its frequency. The CDR3 sequence: CASSTTGGEWNEQFF. The chain uses TRBV19 and TRBJ2-1; TCRdb indicates TRBD1, and absent DNA this call remains unverified. Germline lookup yields CDR1 LNHDA and CDR2 SQIVND (reference sequence). CDR3 length equals 15 residues. The variable domain in full, with the rest retrieved from reference TRBV19 and TRBJ2-1, is DGGITQSPKYLFRKEGQNVTLSCEQNLNHDAMYWYRQDPGQGLRLIYYSQIVNDFQKGDIAEGYSVSREKKESFPLTVTSAQKNPTAFYLCASSTTGGEWNEQFFGPGTRLTVL.

This rearrangement joins TRBV6-1 to TRBJ2-7; with no DNA, the TCRdb D assignment of TRBD1 cannot be verified. Germline values: CDR1 MNHNS, CDR2 SASEGT. The CDR3 has 16 amino acids. CDR3 loop: CASSYSRDTMQYEQYF.

This CDR3 is CATEKPGTYEQYF. This rearrangement joins TRBV13 to TRBJ2-7. The germline V gene has CDR1 PRHDT and CDR2 FYEKMQ (reference sequence). CDR3 length: 13 residues.